One T cell receptor (beta chain) is described in this entry. Its antigen specificity is not known. Per-base quality was not reported, and no clone a single base away is much larger than it. Using the deep immunoSEQ assay, multiplex PCR amplified TCR CDR3 regions from genomic DNA. Extracted genomic DNA from each cell subset was distributed evenly across all wells of several immunoSEQ 96-well plates, and each plate was treated as a replicate. For sorted subsets, roughly 200 ng genomic DNA, equal to about 30,000 T cell genomes, was loaded into each replicate PCR. The purified libraries were quantified using a Qubit 3.0 fluorometer, sized with a Bioanalyzer 2100, and then quantified again using the KAPA Library Quantification kit. Each immunoSEQ 96-well plate was sequenced on its own single-read 150-cycle Illumina NextSeq 550 flow cell. The study's processing was this. The immunoSEQ output contained only junctional sequences without quality scores, so filtering could not match that applied to full-length reads. Sequences were annotated with PyIR, a Python wrapper for IgBLAST v1.9, and V/J genes and CDR3 were assigned using IMGT germline references. Reads were removed for weak V/J assignments (E-value above 1e-6), missing CDR3, stop codons, out-of-frame junctions, or ambiguous translated residues. V3J clonotypes were defined by identical inferred V gene, J gene, and CDR3 amino acid sequence. Percentage overlap between repertoires was computed as shared unique clonotypes divided by the size of the smaller repertoire. RTK rarefaction, the Chao1 estimator, and Recon v2.1 estimates of unobserved clonotypes were used to assess repertoire richness. Generation probabilities for all TCRbeta clonotypes obtained by the gDNA method from several donors were computed using OLGA. TCRdb retrieved this table from immuneACCESS and kept in-frame rearrangements only. Not all clones are present; in checked studies, unresolved V genes account for under half, and no reason is known for the remainder. V and J calls and clone size follow that table, whereas D and trimming were derived from the DNA. The sample table contains 1,500,000 or so clones; only one count was recorded for about 98.5% of them. The biggest ten clones account for about 0.35% of the sample.

Inclusive of the bounding cysteine and phenylalanine, the CDR3 is 15 residues long. Only the CDR3 portion is preserved as DNA: 45 bases, with reading frame beginning at the first base. Looking up the germline V gene yields CDR1 SGHAT and CDR2 FQNNGV. V sheds 5 bases and J sheds 2 bases, leaving 14 bases between their ends. Healthy HIV-negative adults with no recently reported acute infections or vaccinations were included as donors. All donors were Caucasian adults living in Nashville, Tennessee, USA. Magnetic negative selection was used to enrich CD4+ T cells, after which naive cells were positively selected on CD45RA and the negative fraction became the memory subset. Blood was collected by leukapheresis, and PBMCs were isolated by Ficoll-Histopaque density gradient centrifugation and then cryopreserved in liquid nitrogen vapor phase. Analytical flow cytometry was used to check the purity and quantity of every magnetically sorted T cell population. Genomic DNA was isolated from each sorted fraction and quantified by UV absorbance on a Nanodrop 2000c.

This specimen belongs to a study of shared clonotypes between healthy human individuals (dated by TCRdb to about 2020). Background for the entire study: The cohort comprised a couple of women and three men aged 18 to 49 years. For each donor, three plates each were used for CD4 naive and CD4 memory, two plates were used for CD8 naive, and one plate was used for CD8 memory. The study deeply sequenced blood TCR repertoires of five healthy adults to estimate repertoire size and the extent of clonotype sharing between individuals. Different laboratories and diverse techniques were used to prepare libraries and sequence TCR repertoires, to increase sequencing depth and limit assay-specific biases. Each donor's leukapheresis produced roughly between roughly 0.85 and 10 billion PBMCs. Overall study results and their limits: The genetic and exposure-history diversity represented was limited by the small number of donors. Higher generation probabilities were observed for clonotypes shared by all four sorted-subset donors than for non-shared clonotypes. Pairwise subsampling led to the expectation that sequencing depth would affect the degree of clonotype sharing among donors. Naive subsets generally had larger estimated clonotype richness than memory subsets. Approximately 5% of naive CD4, around 3.5% of naive CD8, approximately 2.2% of memory CD4, and 0.4% of memory CD8 clonotypes were shared across several donors. Rarefaction of sorted-subset datasets indicated incomplete sequencing despite the large sequencing depth. Sampling was restricted to blood, and TCR repertoires in tissues likely differ from the TCR repertoires found in blood.

The sequencing sample was made of naive CD4+ T cells sorted from blood. The cell subset or site label here, explained by the study, means: CD45RA+ positively selected. This clonotype originated in a man in his thirties or forties in good health. The V gene is TRBV11-2 and the J gene is TRBJ2-3; TRBD2 is a weak D gene call, 6 bases matching. The base sequence is TGTGCCAGCAGCCGGGGGTGGCAGTTCACAGATACGCAGTATTTT. The encoded protein is CASSRGWQFTDTQYF.